This entry lists 12 T cell receptor beta chains sequenced from one sample in a study of OX40 agonist ivuxolimab in advanced cancers. The repertoire was sequenced with immunoSEQ multiplex PCR; TCRdb's copy has only in-frame clones and lacks some. The sample carries tens of thousands of clones, about 90% recorded once. The sample in question was CD4+ or CD8+ T cells sorted from blood, obtained in a trial of the OX40 agonist ivuxolimab. These receptor sequences come from an adult with an advanced solid tumor such as melanoma, head and neck, liver or kidney cancer.

V usage is TRBV15 and J usage is TRBJ1-2; D remains ambiguous. Germline CDR1 is LNHNV and CDR2 is YYDKDF (reference sequence). The CDR3 has 15 residues. Trimming took off 0 bases at V and 4 bases at J, with 12 bases between the two ends. CDR3 loop: CATSRDRQTTYGYTF. The CDR3 DNA is TGTGCCACCAGCAGAGATAGGCAGACCACCTATGGCTACACCTTC.

The chain joins TRBV18 to TRBJ2-7; D is uncertain. The CDR3 covers 14 residues. V lost 3 bases to trimming and J lost 0 bases, with 9 bases between them. Germline CDR1 KGHSH, CDR2 LQKENI. This chain's CDR3 is CASSPSQSSYEQYF. In DNA form, the CDR3 reads TGTGCCAGCTCACCTTCCCAGAGCTCCTACGAGCAGTACTTC.

V is TRBV29-1 and J is TRBJ1-5; 7 nucleotides line up with TRBD1. The CDR3 has 12 amino acids. With 6 bases clipped from V and 9 bases from J, the junction kept 8 bases outside the gene matches. The V gene's germline CDR1 is SQVTM and CDR2 ANQGSEA. The CDR3 region is CSVGTAQGPQHF. The CDR3 region has the DNA TGCAGCGTGGGGACAGCCCAAGGGCCCCAGCATTTT.

V and J are TRBV27 and TRBJ2-1; TRBD2 aligns across 8 bases. CDR1 and CDR2 (germline): MNHEY, SMNVEV (reference sequence). The J segment lost 0 bases and the V segment lost 1 base, leaving 11 bases of the junction unmatched. This CDR3 contains 19 residues. The DNA of the CDR3 is TGTGCCAGCAGTTTATGGGGCGGGAGGACTCTTAGCTCCTACAATGAGCAGTTCTTC. Its protein is CASSLWGGRTLSSYNEQFF.

This clone was seen only once. This chain uses TRBV2 with TRBJ2-5; D unclear. This CDR3 contains 14 residues. V was clipped by 2 bases and J by 4 bases, with 11 bases between them. Per the germline V gene, CDR1 is SNHLY and CDR2 is FYNNEI. This chain's CDR3 is CASSEFGAGETQYF. CDR3 DNA: TGTGCCAGCAGTGAATTCGGTGCAGGAGAGACCCAGTACTTC.

J is TRBJ1-5 and V is TRBV30; maybe TRBD1 (5 bases). V dropped 0 bases and J dropped 0 bases, with 12 bases sitting between them. CDR1 is GTSNPN and CDR2 is SVGIG in the germline V gene (reference sequence). This CDR3 has 16 residues. The CDR3 region has the DNA TGTGCCTGGAGTGTAAGCACAGACAGTAGCAATCAGCCCCAGCATTTT. The encoded protein is CAWSVSTDSSNQPQHF.

V usage is TRBV13 and J usage is TRBJ1-4; D uncertain. Trimming took 4 bases from V and 8 from J, leaving 14 bases between them. This CDR3 comprises 14 residues. The germline CDR1 and CDR2 sequences are PRHDT and FYEKMQ (reference sequence). Here the CDR3 reads CASSSRRIREKLFF. DNA of the CDR3: TGTGCCAGCAGCTCCAGGAGGATAAGAGAAAAACTGTTTTTT.

This sequence joins TRBV2 and TRBJ1-2, with 8 positions matching TRBD1. Germline V gene lookup returns CDR1 SNHLY and CDR2 FYNNEI. CDR3 length equals 14 residues. V shed 4 bases, J shed 4 bases, and the junction held 5 bases outside the gene matches. CDR3 protein: CASSAGQGLYGYTF. In DNA, the CDR3 is TGTGCCAGCAGTGCTGGACAGGGTCTCTATGGCTACACCTTC.

CDR3 residues: CASSLAGNMAQHF. CDR3 nucleotides: TGTGCCAGCAGCCTTGCCGGGAACATGGCCCAGCATTTT. The chain links TRBV11-2 to TRBJ1-5; D is ambiguous. CDR1 and CDR2 from the germline V gene are SGHAT and FQNNGV. CDR3 length: 13 residues. Trimming left V 5 bases short and J 11 bases short, with 16 bases between.

The rearrangement links TRBV9 to TRBJ2-7; 11 bases agree with TRBD2. The CDR3 totals 16 residues. The germline gives CDR1 SGDLS, CDR2 YYNGEE. V trimming: 0 bases; J trimming: 4 bases; junction bases outside the gene matches: 6. CDR3 loop: CASSVEGLADKYEQYF. The CDR3 DNA reads TGTGCCAGCAGCGTAGAGGGACTAGCGGATAAGTACGAGCAGTACTTC.

The gene calls are TRBV5-1 and TRBJ2-5; 11 positions agree with TRBD1. There are 15 residues in the CDR3. With 4 bases clipped from V and 2 bases from J, the junction kept 4 bases outside the gene matches. Germline values: CDR1 SGHRS, CDR2 YFSETQ. The CDR3 reads CASSGDRGGQETQYF. CDR3 nucleotides: TGCGCCAGCAGCGGGGACAGGGGGGGACAAGAGACCCAGTACTTC.

A few counts support this clone. J is TRBJ1-1 and V is TRBV9; perhaps TRBD1 as D (5 bases). The CDR3 runs to 14 residues. The V and J ends lost 4 bases and 3 bases respectively, with 13 bases between them. CDR1 is SGDLS and CDR2 is YYNGEE in the germline V gene. This chain's CDR3 is CASSRDSLDTEAFF. DNA of the CDR3: TGTGCCAGCAGCCGGGACTCCTTGGACACTGAAGCTTTCTTT.